The 12 T cell receptor beta chains reported below all come from one sample, sequenced in a study of preoperative IRX-2 immunotherapy in early breast cancer. Sequencing was performed with immunoSEQ multiplex PCR; in TCRdb, only in-frame clones are kept and a portion is missing. The sample lists around 34,000 clones, about four fifths occurring once. Treatment defined: preoperative locoregional IRX-2 cytokine immunotherapy. Specimen: lymph node tissue, collected from a patient treated with IRX-2 immunotherapy. These receptors came from a human donor with breast cancer.

The chain recombines TRBV18 with TRBJ1-2; D remains ambiguous. The V gene's germline CDR1 is KGHSH and CDR2 LQKENI. CDR3 size: 13 residues. V dropped 6 bases and J dropped 5 bases, with 13 bases sitting between them. The CDR3: CASSPRIDYGYTF. CDR3 DNA sequence: TGTGCCAGCTCTCCCCGTATCGATTATGGCTACACCTTC.

The J gene is TRBJ2-7, the V gene TRBV30; a weak D match, TRBD1 (6 bases). The CDR3 has 13 residues. The germline CDR1 and CDR2 sequences are GTSNPN and SVGIG (reference sequence). V gave up 5 bases and J gave up 7 bases, with 18 bases separating them. The CDR3 nucleotides read TGTGCCTGGGAGGCAGGGGAGATTGGTGAGCAGTACTTC. Translated, it gives CAWEAGEIGEQYF.

This clone has more than one count but fewer than ten. CDR3: CSVEDRTEGVNTEAFF. The CDR3 nucleotides read TGCAGCGTTGAAGATCGAACGGAGGGGGTAAACACTGAAGCTTTCTTT. The chain uses TRBV29-1 and TRBJ1-1, with D maybe TRBD1 (6 bases). CDR1 SQVTM and CDR2 ANQGSEA come from the germline V gene. This CDR3 contains 16 residues. Trimming removed 0 bases at V and 2 bases at J, with 16 bases between.

The rearrangement joins TRBV18 to TRBJ2-7; D remains unclear. The CDR3 runs 15 residues. The germline gives CDR1 KGHSH, CDR2 LQKENI. V was cut by 2 bases and J by 0 bases, with 11 bases left in between. The CDR3 coding sequence is TGTGCCAGCTCACCAATCACGAGGCCCTCCTACGAGCAGTACTTC. It translates to CASSPITRPSYEQYF.

The chain recombines TRBV28 with TRBJ2-5, with 7 nucleotides matching TRBD1. Germline-derived CDR1 and CDR2 are MDHEN and SYDVKM. The CDR3 contains 13 residues. The V gene end was trimmed by 6 bases and the J gene end by 5 bases; junction bases not matched to a gene: 6. CDR3 nucleotides: TGTGCCAGCAGACAGGGGACCGCGGAGACCCAGTACTTC. Translating gives CASRQGTAETQYF.

The rearrangement links TRBV11-3 to TRBJ2-7; TRBD1 agrees at 9 bases. V was clipped by 4 bases and J by 1 base; unmatched bases: 8. The length of the CDR3 is 16 residues. Germline assignment: CDR1 SGHNT and CDR2 YENEEA. The CDR3: CASSSQRDRVSYEQYF. The CDR3 bases are TGTGCCAGCAGCTCACAGCGGGACAGGGTTTCCTACGAGCAGTACTTC.

The J gene is TRBJ1-2, the V gene TRBV18; D is undetermined. The germline V and J ends were trimmed by 3 bases and 8 bases, with 16 bases remaining between them. This CDR3 has 14 residues. CDR1 is KGHSH, CDR2 LQKENI, per germline. Here the CDR3 DNA reads TGTGCCAGCTCACCTAATAACCTTCCTAGCGGCTACACCTTC. Protein: CASSPNNLPSGYTF.

The CDR3 region has the DNA TGCGCCAGCAGCCATAGGTGGTGGGAGAAAGAGGGCTACGAGCAGTACTTC. Translation gives CASSHRWWEKEGYEQYF. This rearrangement joins TRBV1 to TRBJ2-7; the DNA was not compared with TRBD2, the D call given in the table. TRBV1 is given as a pseudogene. There are 17 residues in the CDR3.

This clone was detected a few times. V is TRBV14 and J is TRBJ2-1; D ambiguous. Trimming pared 4 bases from V and 8 bases from J, leaving 24 bases between. Germline V gene sequence: CDR1 SGHDN, CDR2 FVKESK. The CDR3 is 17 residues long. The CDR3 DNA follows: TGTGCCAGCAGCCGCTCTCCCCGAGGAGCACCTACCTATGAGCAGTTCTTC. This gives the protein CASSRSPRGAPTYEQFF.

The table lists this clone with a few counts. This chain links TRBV28 with TRBJ1-2; D perhaps matches TRBD1 (6 bases). V lost 4 bases and J 2 bases, leaving 11 bases between the germline ends. This CDR3 has 14 amino acids. The germline CDR1 and CDR2 sequences are MDHEN and SYDVKM. CDR3 DNA: TGTGCCAGCAGTTCACCAGGGGAAAACTATGGCTACACCTTC. Translating it yields CASSSPGENYGYTF.

Only a few counts were recorded for this clone. The chain links TRBV15 to TRBJ2-1, with a weak D call TRBD1 (5 bases). Trimming left V 4 bases short and J 0 bases short, with 10 bases between. Germline V lookup: CDR1 LNHNV, CDR2 YYDKDF (reference sequence). CDR3 length: 15 amino acids. The CDR3 here is CATSMDKSSYNEQFF. CDR3 DNA sequence: TGTGCCACCAGCATGGACAAGAGCTCCTACAATGAGCAGTTCTTC.

The chain links TRBV14 to TRBJ1-5, with no clear D. Germline CDR1 reads SGHDN; CDR2 reads FVKESK. V dropped 2 bases and J dropped 4 bases, with 3 bases sitting between them. CDR3 size: 12 residues. The CDR3 spells CASSQKNQPQHF. For the CDR3, the DNA is TGTGCCAGCAGCCAAAAAAATCAGCCCCAGCATTTT.